Listed here are 18 T cell receptor beta chains from one sample, sequenced in a study of blood T cell repertoires in COVID-19 (dated by TCRdb to between 2020 and 2021). The library came from the immunoSEQ multiplex PCR assay. Entries here come from immuneACCESS through TCRdb and include only in-frame sequences with V and J called. Some clones fail to appear in such tables; in the studies checked, an unresolved V gene covers under half of the shortfall, and the cause of the remainder is unknown. A total of about 250,000 clones appear in this sample, around 85% of them only once. About 4.3% of the sample is in the top ten clones. Sequencing was carried out using PBMCs or T cells enriched from blood (not recorded which). These receptors were collected from a woman aged 25 to 39 who had recovered from COVID-19.

This clone was observed once. J is TRBJ1-3 and V is TRBV19, with 7 bases lining up with TRBD1. Germline CDR1 is LNHDA and CDR2 is SQIVND (reference sequence). The CDR3 loop spans 16 amino acids. V was clipped by 5 bases and J by 0 bases; unmatched bases: 7. The CDR3 sequence is CASSPQTGISGNTIYF. The CDR3 nucleotides are TGTGCCAGTAGTCCGCAGACAGGGATCTCTGGAAACACCATATATTTT.

CDR3 bases: TGTGCCAGCAGTTACTCTAGCGGGAGGGCCCGCTACAATGAGCAGTTCTTC. Translation: CASSYSSGRARYNEQFF. The chain recombines TRBV6-2 or TRBV6-3 with TRBJ2-1; 11 bases align to TRBD2. The V segment lost 0 bases and the J segment 3 bases; nucleotides outside the gene matches: 4. CDR1 MNHEY and CDR2 SVGEGT come from the germline V gene. This CDR3 spans 17 amino acids.

The chain couples TRBV10-3 to TRBJ1-3; no firm D call. Germline lookup yields CDR1 ENHRY and CDR2 SYGVKD. Trimming shortened V by 3 bases and J by 0 bases, and 12 bases separated the two germline ends. The CDR3 sequence is 16 residues long. CDR3 DNA sequence: TGTGCCATCAGTGAAGGAGGAAATACCTCTGGAAACACCATATATTTT. As protein: CAISEGGNTSGNTIYF.

V gene TRBV5-1 combines with J gene TRBJ2-7, with a weak D call TRBD2 (5 bases). The germline CDR1 and CDR2 sequences are SGHRS and YFSETQ. V lost 4 bases to trimming and J lost 0 bases, with 17 bases between them. This CDR3 spans 16 amino acids. The CDR3 DNA follows: TGCGCCAGCAGCGGAGCTCCTATAGGGAGCTCCTACGAGCAGTACTTC. This encodes CASSGAPIGSSYEQYF.

The chain employs TRBV19 and TRBJ1-4, with D perhaps TRBD1 (5 bases). The CDR3 extends over 13 amino acids. From germline, CDR1 is LNHDA and CDR2 SQIVND (reference sequence). V was clipped by 4 bases and J by 8 bases, with 11 bases between them. CDR3 in amino acids: CASSKWGVEKLFF. DNA of the CDR3: TGTGCCAGTAGTAAGTGGGGCGTAGAAAAACTGTTTTTT. The full variable domain, rest sourced from reference TRBV19 and TRBJ1-4, is DGGITQSPKYLFRKEGQNVTLSCEQNLNHDAMYWYRQDPGQGLRLIYYSQIVNDFQKGDIAEGYSVSREKKESFPLTVTSAQKNPTAFYLCASSKWGVEKLFFGSGTQLSVL.

The chain couples TRBV28 to TRBJ1-6, with TRBD1 identical over 7 bases. Germline V gene sequence: CDR1 MDHEN, CDR2 SYDVKM. V shed 8 bases, J shed 8 bases, and the junction held 6 bases outside the gene matches. The CDR3 runs 13 residues. The CDR3 is CASRQGNDSPLHF. The CDR3 bases are TGTGCCAGCCGACAGGGTAATGATTCACCCCTCCACTTT.

The chain couples TRBV28 to TRBJ1-2, with D perhaps matching TRBD1 (6 bases). V was cut by 5 bases and J by 5 bases, with 15 bases left in between. CDR1 is MDHEN and CDR2 is SYDVKM in the germline V gene. This CDR3 region has 14 residues. Here the CDR3 DNA reads TGTGCCAGCAGTACCCTTGACAGGATATATGGCTACACCTTC. Amino acids: CASSTLDRIYGYTF.

The chain is built from TRBV7-2 and TRBJ1-4; TRBD1 agrees at 9 bases. The CDR3 length is 16 residues. CDR1 is SGHTA, CDR2 FQGNSA, per germline. V shed 5 bases and J 3 bases; nucleotides not matched to a gene: 7. The CDR3 is CASSPTGGLANEKLFF. The DNA of the CDR3 is TGTGCCAGCAGCCCGACAGGGGGTTTAGCTAATGAAAAACTGTTTTTT.

The rearrangement joins TRBV11-1 to TRBJ2-3, with TRBD1 as a possible D gene (5 bases). The V end lost 1 base, the J end lost 2 bases, and 13 bases lay between the germline ends. This CDR3 region has 16 residues. The germline V gene encodes CDR1 SGHAT and CDR2 FQDESV (reference sequence). The CDR3 region has the DNA TGTGCCAGCAGCTTAGTAGGGGAATTTGTCACAGATACGCAGTATTTT. Protein sequence: CASSLVGEFVTDTQYF. Full variable domain (rest looked up from reference TRBV11-1 and TRBJ2-3): EAEVAQSPRYKITEKSQAVAFWCDPISGHATLYWYRQILGQGPELLVQFQDESVVDDSQLPKDRFSAERLKGVDSTLKIQPAELGDSAMYLCASSLVGEFVTDTQYFGPGTRLTVL.

The chain carries TRBV29-1 and TRBJ1-2; 10 bases line up with TRBD1. This CDR3 contains 13 residues. Germline V gene sequence: CDR1 SQVTM, CDR2 ANQGSEA. V shed 4 bases and J 6 bases; nucleotides not matched to a gene: 5. CDR3 in DNA: TGCAGCGTTGGGACAGGGGGTTTAGATGGCTACACCTTC. This translates into CSVGTGGLDGYTF. The complete variable domain, with remaining parts taken from reference TRBV29-1 and TRBJ1-2, reads SAVISQKPSRDICQRGTSLTIQCQVDSQVTMMFWYRQQPGQSLTLIATANQGSEATYESGFVIDKFPISRPNLTFSTLTVSNMSPEDSSIYLCSVGTGGLDGYTFGSGTRLTVV.

The J gene is TRBJ2-3, the V gene TRBV5-1, with TRBD2 identical over 14 bases. CDR3 length equals 19 residues. With 4 bases clipped from V and 6 bases from J, the junction kept 16 bases outside the gene matches. Germline V CDR1 and CDR2: SGHRS, YFSETQ. The CDR3 sequence is CASSLRTKGLAGVLDTQYF. In DNA, the CDR3 is TGCGCCAGCAGCCTAAGAACGAAGGGACTAGCGGGGGTGCTCGATACGCAGTATTTT.

CDR3 amino acids: CASSLIGTSGITASYNEQFF. DNA for the CDR3: TGTGCCAGCAGTTTAATAGGGACTAGCGGGATTACGGCCTCCTACAATGAGCAGTTCTTC. The chain uses TRBV27 and TRBJ2-1; 13 bases align to TRBD2. This CDR3 comprises 20 residues. CDR1 is MNHEY and CDR2 is SMNVEV in the germline V gene (reference sequence). Trimming cost V 2 bases and J 0 bases; bases outside gene matches: 10.

The chain recombines TRBV6-4 with TRBJ1-5; D might be TRBD1 (5 bases). Germline CDR1 MRHNA, CDR2 SNTAGT. This CDR3 comprises 15 residues. The germline V and J ends were trimmed by 5 bases and 4 bases, with 15 bases remaining between them. The CDR3 DNA reads TGTGCCAGCAGTCCCCTCGGGGGAGGGAATCAGCCCCAGCATTTT. Encoded protein: CASSPLGGGNQPQHF.

The V and J genes are TRBV19 and TRBJ1-5; TRBD1 might be the D (6 bases). The CDR3 length is 15 residues. From germline, CDR1 is LNHDA and CDR2 SQIVND (reference sequence). Deletions cut 5 bases from V and 3 bases from J, with 14 bases between. The CDR3 DNA follows: TGTGCCAGTAGTGCAGGTCGGACAGTCAATCAGCCCCAGCATTTT. Residues: CASSAGRTVNQPQHF. Full variable domain (rest looked up from reference TRBV19 and TRBJ1-5): DGGITQSPKYLFRKEGQNVTLSCEQNLNHDAMYWYRQDPGQGLRLIYYSQIVNDFQKGDIAEGYSVSREKKESFPLTVTSAQKNPTAFYLCASSAGRTVNQPQHFGDGTRLSIL.

V and J are TRBV10-3 and TRBJ1-2; D possibly corresponds to TRBD1 (5 bases). The CDR3 has 15 residues. In germline, CDR1 is ENHRY, CDR2 SYGVKD. The V end was cut by 0 bases, the J end by 4 bases, with 12 bases between. The CDR3 nucleotides read TGTGCCATCAGTGAGTCTATTATGGGGCCCTATGGCTACACCTTC. The encoded protein is CAISESIMGPYGYTF.

This chain connects TRBV2 to TRBJ1-5; TRBD1 agrees at 8 bases. The CDR3 is 15 amino acids. The junction had 12 bases not matched to a gene; V was cut back by 7 bases and J by 7 bases. Germline CDR1 is SNHLY and CDR2 is FYNNEI. This CDR3 reads CASTITGGLDQPQHF. DNA of the CDR3: TGTGCCAGCACAATTACAGGGGGACTTGACCAGCCCCAGCATTTT.

The CDR3 sequence: CASSNRDSQTDTQYF. In nucleotides, the CDR3 is TGTGCCAGCAGCAACCGGGACTCCCAGACGGATACGCAGTATTTT. The V gene is TRBV9, the J gene TRBJ2-3; a weak D match, TRBD2 (6 bases). The CDR3 is 15 amino acids. Germline V lookup: CDR1 SGDLS, CDR2 YYNGEE. V was clipped by 4 bases and J by 6 bases, with 18 bases between them. Full variable domain (missing parts from reference TRBV9 and TRBJ2-3): DSGVTQTPKHLITATGQRVTLRCSPRSGDLSVYWYQQSLDQGLQFLIQYYNGEERAKGNILERFSAQQFPDLHSELNLSSLELGDSALYFCASSNRDSQTDTQYFGPGTRLTVL.

This clone appeared a single time. V gene TRBV6-5 combines with J gene TRBJ2-7; D unresolved. V gave up 0 bases and J gave up 7 bases, with 16 bases separating them. The CDR3 covers 15 residues. Germline V gene sequence: CDR1 MNHEY, CDR2 SVGAGI. CDR3 loop: CASSYSPPARLEQYF. CDR3 DNA: TGTGCCAGCAGTTACTCTCCCCCCGCCCGACTGGAGCAGTACTTC.